This T cell receptor beta chain was captured in a study of graft-versus-host responses after intestinal transplantation. On the study more broadly: After anti-thymocyte globulin induction, recipients took tacrolimus and steroids for 3 to 4 years.

This CDR3 is built from 15 residues. The germline CDR1 and CDR2 sequences are MNHEY and SVGAGI. The junction had 9 bases not matched to a gene; V was cut back by 7 bases and J by 3 bases. TCRdb's copy holds only in-frame clones and misses some; the assay was immunoSEQ multiplex PCR. The sample consists of tens of thousands of clones, more than 80% of them appearing once. Comment on this clone: The antigen is undetermined.

The source was unstimulated CD4+ T cells sorted from spleen or lymph node cells, collected before transplant. The receptor comes from a human donor who was the organ donor for an intestinal transplant. The chain is built from TRBV6-5 and TRBJ2-1; 7 bases fit TRBD1. For the CDR3, the DNA is TGTGCCAGCAAGATACCAAGGGGGCACTACAATGAGCAGTTCTTC. It encodes CASKIPRGHYNEQFF.